The clone carrying this TCR beta chain was counted at least ten times. Antigen specificity is unknown. The source of the sample is a study of T cells in Graves' hyperthyroidism and ophthalmopathy. Study overall: The authors collected peripheral blood at initial diagnosis, before any treatment. Study-level points and caveats: Most thyroid clonotypes that were expanded above 0.001 also turned up in blood.

Over 18 months, lack of ophthalmopathy progression marked Graves' hyperthyroidism as stable. The CDR3 consists of 16 residues. V was cut by 11 bases and J by 5 bases, with 28 bases left in between. Germline V gene data show CDR1 as ENHRY and CDR2 as SYGVKD. The CDR3 regions of TCR beta were amplified from RNA transcripts. Primed by the HTBI set, a first-round RT-PCR was run on the TCR CDR3. TCRdb analysed the multiplex PCR reads with MiXCR anew, one entry per CDR3 protein. The sample contains under 450,000 distinct CDR3 sequences, 15% to 19% of which appear only once. This TCR was recovered from a woman aged 18-35 years with Graves' hyperthyroidism. The rearrangement joins TRBV10-3 to TRBJ2-7; D is perhaps TRBD1 (6 bases). The material sequenced was blood. CDR3 loop: CASMTAQGKKGDEQYF. In DNA, the CDR3 is TGTGCCTCGATGACTGCGCAGGGGAAGAAGGGGGACGAGCAGTACTTC.